This record looks at one T cell receptor (beta chain) sequence and its context. Sequencing was performed with immunoSEQ multiplex PCR; in TCRdb, only in-frame clones are kept and a portion is missing. The sample carries hundreds of thousands of clones, around 84% recorded once. The CDR3 is 15 amino acids. The germline CDR1 and CDR2 sequences are LGHNT and FRNRAP. Trimming removed 0 bases from V and 5 bases from J, with 13 bases in between. This sample was taken from a study of blood T cell repertoires in COVID-19. The sequence came from a woman aged 40 to 55 who had recovered from COVID-19. V and J are TRBV12-5 and TRBJ1-2, with a tentative D call TRBD1 (6 bases). The sequenced material came from PBMCs or T cells enriched from blood (not recorded which). CDR3 nucleotides: TGTGCTAGTGGTTTGGTAACAGGGACCCTATATGGCTACACCTTC. This sequence encodes CASGLVTGTLYGYTF.